The sequence of this T cell receptor (beta chain) was determined in a study of Ad26.COV2.S vaccination and SARS-CoV-2 variants. Treatment indicated: some 20 received Ad26.COV2.S at low or high dose, single or two shots; a few received placebo; per-sample allocation not given. Collection of samples fell on day 63 after the first vaccine or placebo injection. Clones were read by immunoSEQ multiplex PCR, and TCRdb kept only the in-frame ones, dropping some. The sample has some 480,000 clones; roughly 89% are singletons. The germline V gene has CDR1 SGHAT and CDR2 FQNNGV. V was clipped by 7 bases and J by 3 bases, with 16 bases between them. This CDR3 contains 16 residues.

This clonotype was obtained from a person between 18 and 65 years old who received the Ad26.COV2.S COVID-19 vaccine or a placebo. The sample consisted of peripheral blood, taken in a trial of Ad26.COV2.S vaccine versus placebo. The chain is built from TRBV11-2 and TRBJ2-6, with D perhaps TRBD1 (6 bases). CDR3 DNA sequence: TGTGCCAGCATCCTATTAACAGGGAGTGGGGCCAACGTCCTGACTTTC. Its protein is CASILLTGSGANVLTF.